These T cell receptor beta chains were read from a single sample in a study of T cells in Graves' hyperthyroidism and ophthalmopathy. Using its own MiXCR run on the multiplex PCR reads, TCRdb lists one record per CDR3 protein. The data hold about 600,000 distinct CDR3 sequences, with 16% observed a single time. The sequenced sample was blood. The receptors shown here come from a woman in her thirties or forties with Graves' ophthalmopathy. CDR3s include the opening cysteine and the closing phenylalanine or tryptophan. The D gene is left open where the match is weak. The size of a clone is reported for some rows only, either as once, few or many, or as a class for expanded clones.

D gene	V gene	CDR3 length	clone size	J gene	CDR3 DNA	CDR3 protein
.	TRBV7-9	14	.	TRBJ1-4	TGTGCCAGCAGCTTAGGCGGGATTAATGAAAAACTGTTTTTT	CASSLGGINEKLFF
.	TRBV3-1	13	.	TRBJ2-1	TGTGCCAGCAGCCGGGCTAGCGACAATGAGCAGTTCTTC	CASSRASDNEQFF
TRBD2	TRBV10-2	15	many	TRBJ2-1	TGCGCCAGCAGTGGTGGGGTAGCGGGAAGAAATGAGCAGTTCTTC	CASSGGVAGRNEQFF
TRBD2	TRBV11-2	15	many	TRBJ2-1	TGTGCCAGCCGGCGGGCGGGGGGTTCTTACAATGAGCAGTTCTTC	CASRRAGGSYNEQFF
.	TRBV11-2	16	many	TRBJ2-3	TGTGCCAGCAGCTCAACGCTAGTGATTAGCACAGATACGCAGTATTTT	CASSSTLVISTDTQYF
.	TRBV18	13	.	TRBJ2-5	TGTGCCAGCTCACGCGAAGTGCGGGAGACCCAGTACTTC	CASSREVRETQYF
.	TRBV20-1	10	.	TRBJ2-7	TGCAGTGCTTTACTCTCGCGGCAGTACTTC	CSALLSRQYF
TRBD1	TRBV5-1	15	many	TRBJ2-1	TGTGCCAGCAGCTTAGGACAGGGCTCCTACAATGAGCAGTTCTTC	CASSLGQGSYNEQFF
TRBD1	TRBV19	12	.	TRBJ2-5	TGTGCCAGTAGTGCCCCAGGACAGGGACAGTACTTC	CASSAPGQGQYF
TRBD2	TRBV5-4	16	.	TRBJ2-3	TGTGCCAGCAGCTCGGGACTAGCGGGCCTCACAGATACGCGGTATTTT	CASSSGLAGLTDTRYF
TRBD1	TRBV6-1	16	many	TRBJ1-1	TGTGCCAGCAGGACGGATCGACAGGGAGAAGACACTGAAGCTTTCTTT	CASRTDRQGEDTEAFF
.	TRBV5-4	16	.	TRBJ1-1	TGTGCCAGCAGCTTAAGTTCTACTTACATGAACACTGAAGCTTTCTTT	CASSLSSTYMNTEAFF
.	TRBV5-4	13	.	TRBJ2-5	TGTGCCAGCAGCTCCGACCTCCAAGAGACCCAGTACTTC	CASSSDLQETQYF
TRBD2	TRBV6-1	15	many	TRBJ2-2	TGTGCCAGCAGTGAGACTAGCGCGAACACCGGGGAGCTGTTTTTT	CASSETSANTGELFF
TRBD1	TRBV5-4	15	many	TRBJ2-1	TGTGCCAGCAGACTGGACAGGGGCCACTACAATGAGCAGTTCTTC	CASRLDRGHYNEQFF
.	TRBV6-1	13	few	TRBJ2-5	TGTGCCAGCTACCCTGGGAGTTTAGGGGATCGGTACTTC	CASYPGSLGDRYF
TRBD1	TRBV2	18	.	TRBJ1-2	TGTGCCAGCAGTGAATTTACCGGGACAGGGGTTGGAAACTATGGCTACACCTTC	CASSEFTGTGVGNYGYTF
TRBD2	TRBV6-1	15	many	TRBJ2-3	TGTGCCAGCAGTGAACTAGCGGGGGACACAGATACGCAGTATTTT	CASSELAGDTDTQYF
.	TRBV3-1	12	many	TRBJ1-4	TGTGCCAGCAGCCAAGATCGGGAAAAACTGTTTTTT	CASSQDREKLFF
.	TRBV29-1	13	few	TRBJ1-1	TGCAGCCTCCAACGGGCAGGGTTGAATGAAGCTTTCTTT	CSLQRAGLNEAFF
.	TRBV7-9	16	many	TRBJ2-1	TGTGCCAGCAGCTTAGGTGTAGGGATTCTCTACAATGAGCAGTTCTTC	CASSLGVGILYNEQFF
.	TRBV20-1	14	many	TRBJ1-5	TGCAGTGCCTCTCGGGAGGGCGAACTTCAGCCCCAGCATTTT	CSASREGELQPQHF
.	TRBV10-3	14	many	TRBJ1-5	TGTGCCATACAGGGTATTGGGGGCAATCAGCCCCAGCATTTT	CAIQGIGGNQPQHF
.	TRBV12-3/TRBV12-4	13	many	TRBJ1-1	TGTGCCAGCAGTTTCGAGAGGAACACTGAAGCTTTCTTT	CASSFERNTEAFF
.	TRBV6-1	15	many	TRBJ1-3	TGTGCCAGCAGTGAAGCGGTCGGCTCTGGAAACACCATATATTTT	CASSEAVGSGNTIYF